The subject of this entry is one T cell receptor (beta chain). Its antigen remains unknown. This CDR3 comprises 13 residues. The V and J ends lost 6 bases and 10 bases, in that order; junction bases with no gene match: 9. CDR1 MNHEY and CDR2 SMNVEV come from the germline V gene (reference sequence). This sample is part of a study of shared clonotypes between healthy human individuals. Study-level results: Among donors, clonotype sharing was expected to be affected by sequencing depth.

Replicate PCRs were loaded with roughly 300 ng DNA from unsorted PBMC, around 30,000 T cell genomes. It was on ten immunoSEQ deep assay plates that unsorted PBMC DNA was sequenced. Clones were sequenced by immunoSEQ multiplex PCR, and TCRdb holds only the in-frame ones, with some missing. This sample yields 400,000 to 500,000 clones, of which 75% to 85% are seen a single time; 10% to 15% belongs to the top ten. The chain links TRBV27 to TRBJ1-3; 7 bases are a match to TRBD1. This clonotype was obtained from a woman in her forties in good health. Some clones in this sample may be carry-over from other donors' samples. Material: PBMCs. CDR3 in amino acids: CASSRGITSTIYF. In DNA form, the CDR3 reads TGTGCCAGCAGCAGGGGGATCACGTCGACCATATATTTT.